What follows is one TCR beta chain and its context. The target of this receptor is not known. Base quality data are lacking; no much larger clone is found one base away. The data were taken from a study of blood T cell repertoires in COVID-19 (dated by TCRdb to about 2020). For the study in its entirety: Collaborator samples came from the United States, Italy and Spain and covered acute and convalescent phases of COVID-19. The prospective study material was composed of cDNA or gDNA derived from T cells, B-cell-depleted T cells, or PBMCs. Subjects who had been exposed to COVID-19, were actively infected with it, or had recovered from it provided the deeply sampled blood TCRbeta repertoires that made up the dataset. A freely available public database, intended as a resource for researchers studying the immune response to SARS-CoV-2, is where the repertoires were released. Samples came from the ongoing ImmuneRACE study (first 160 participants) plus 1,254 subjects from 6 global collaborators. The sample metadata nearly always contained a de-identified subject ID, COVID-19 status, age in years and sex. Where available, HLA class I and class II types were taken from metadata supplied by the sample provider and were not determined by assay-based typing.

Study-level results and caveats: The quantity of clinical and demographic metadata differed by source and by participant and was supplied without curation.

TCRbeta CDR3 regions were amplified from genomic DNA by means of the immunoSEQ Assay, a bias-controlled multiplex PCR. The authors' pipeline ran thus. Nucleated cell counts per sample were estimated from amplification of reference gene primers within the assay. To quantify the absolute abundance of each unique TCRbeta CDR3 rearrangement, sequence reads were collapsed and filtered. For each sample, productive Simpson clonality was calculated as the square root of Simpson's diversity index across productive rearrangements. TCRdb retrieved this table from immuneACCESS and kept in-frame rearrangements only. Not all clones are present; in checked studies, unresolved V genes account for under half, and no reason is known for the remainder. The V and J calls and clone size come from that table; D and trimming were worked out from the DNA. This sample gives about 260,000 clones in total; over 80% of them show up just once. The top ten hold roughly 1.6% of the sample.

The germline V gene encodes CDR1 LNHDA and CDR2 SQIVND (reference sequence). The CDR3 sequence holds 18 residues, the cysteine and phenylalanine included. CDR3 DNA only is kept here, 54 bases in frame from base 1. The junction carries 20 bases between V and J, which are trimmed by 5 bases and 0 bases respectively. A second Seattle source provided samples from volunteer blood donors who had recovered from COVID-19. Each collaborating institution followed its own protocols to collect whole blood in K2EDTA tubes. For TCRbeta analysis, collaborators shipped samples as frozen whole blood, isolated PBMCs, or DNA extracted from either of those sample types.

Sequencing used peripheral blood. The chain joins TRBV19 to TRBJ1-5, with TRBD1 tentatively as D gene (6 bases match). This clonotype was sampled from a middle-aged woman who had recovered from COVID-19. The CDR3 reads CASSEGLDSFNSNQPQHF. In nucleotide form, the sequence is TGTGCCAGTAGTGAGGGGTTGGACAGTTTTAATAGCAATCAGCCCCAGCATTTT.